The clone carrying this T cell receptor (beta chain) was detected a few times. Its antigen is as yet unknown. This CDR3 comprises 14 residues. V lost 10 bases to trimming and J lost 2 bases, with 15 bases between them. Germline V gives CDR1 MNHEY, CDR2 SVGEGT. This entry is derived from a study of blood T cells in healthy people across ages. Study-level findings and limits: Aged donors had fewer naive CD4+ cells and lower diversity than long-lived donors.

PCR was performed a second time for 7 to 11 cycles using a sample-barcoded 5' primer and a J-beta primer mix. TCRdb independently ran MiXCR on the 5' RACE reads; one entry per CDR3 protein. In the table there are roughly 2 million distinct CDR3 sequences, about 49% of which are singletons. The specimen sequenced was blood. The sequence was obtained from a woman aged 40 to 49 in good health. The V call is TRBV6-2 or TRBV6-3, the J call TRBJ2-1; D may match TRBD1 or TRBD2 (5 bases each). The CDR3 DNA follows: TGTGCCATACAGAGGGACGGGACCTACAATGAGCAGTTCTTC. Encoded protein: CAIQRDGTYNEQFF.